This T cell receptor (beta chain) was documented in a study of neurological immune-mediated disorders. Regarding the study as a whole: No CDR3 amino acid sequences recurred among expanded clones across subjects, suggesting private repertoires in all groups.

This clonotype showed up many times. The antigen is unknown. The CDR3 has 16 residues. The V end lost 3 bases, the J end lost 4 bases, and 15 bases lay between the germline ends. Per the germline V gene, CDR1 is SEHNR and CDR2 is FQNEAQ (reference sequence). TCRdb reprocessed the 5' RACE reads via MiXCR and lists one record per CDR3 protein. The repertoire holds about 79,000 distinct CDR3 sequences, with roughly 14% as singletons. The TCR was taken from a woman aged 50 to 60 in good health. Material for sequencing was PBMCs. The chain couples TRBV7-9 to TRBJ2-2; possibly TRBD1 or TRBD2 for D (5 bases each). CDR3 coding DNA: TGTGCCAGCAGCTTGACCGGGACCCTGGGCACCGGGGAGCTGTTTTTT. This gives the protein CASSLTGTLGTGELFF.